This record covers a single T cell receptor (beta chain). What it binds is unknown. The germline V and J ends were trimmed by 5 bases and 2 bases, with 7 bases remaining between them. The V gene's germline CDR1 is SGHAT and CDR2 FQNNGV. The CDR3 runs 12 residues. The data belong to a study of T cell responses to AZD1222 COVID-19 vaccine. Whole-study results and caveats: Breadth and depth of Spike-specific TCRs rose after two AZD1222 doses.

Data came from immunoSEQ multiplex PCR; TCRdb stores just in-frame clones and leaves some out. The sample consists of roughly 67,000 clones, approximately 89% of them appearing once. The sequence derives from an adult in good health. This chain joins TRBV11-2 and TRBJ2-7; maybe TRBD1 (5 bases). The source material was peripheral blood, sampled on day 0 of AZD1222 vaccination. As DNA, the CDR3 is TGTGCCAGCAGCCTGGACACCTACGAGCAGTACTTC. Translating gives CASSLDTYEQYF.